This T cell receptor beta chain was sequenced during a study of blood T cell repertoires in COVID-19 (dated by TCRdb to the early 2020s). Broadly, across the study: The collaborator samples originated in the United States, Italy and Spain and spanned the acute and convalescent phases of COVID-19. The sample metadata nearly always contained a de-identified subject ID, COVID-19 status, age in years and sex. The prospective study material was composed of cDNA or gDNA derived from T cells, B-cell-depleted T cells, or PBMCs. The repertoires were released in a freely available public database intended as a resource for research on the immune response to SARS-CoV-2. HLA class I and class II types, where available, came from metadata supplied by the sample provider rather than from assay-based typing. Deeply sampled blood TCRbeta repertoires from subjects exposed to, actively infected with, or recovered from COVID-19 were included in the dataset. Samples came from the ongoing ImmuneRACE study (first 160 participants) plus 1,254 subjects from 6 global collaborators. What the work shows at the level of the full study, not this receptor alone: Clinical and demographic metadata were provided uncurated, with the amount varying by source and participant.

TCRbeta CDR3 regions were amplified from genomic DNA using the immunoSEQ Assay, a bias-controlled multiplex PCR. Concerning the study's data processing: Within the assay, amplification of reference gene primers was used to estimate how many nucleated cells each sample contained. To quantify the absolute abundance of each unique TCRbeta CDR3 rearrangement, sequence reads were collapsed and filtered. For each sample, productive Simpson clonality was calculated as the square root of Simpson's diversity index over productive rearrangements. The table was pulled from immuneACCESS by TCRdb, which kept in-frame rearrangements only. Such tables lose some clones; where checked, under half of the loss comes from unresolved V genes, and the rest has no known cause. V, J and clone size were drawn from that table, and D and trimming were deduced from the DNA. Here the sample has under 250,000 clones; about 82% occur a single time. Of the sample, under 2.5% is held by the ten largest clones.

From cysteine to phenylalanine, the CDR3 is 14 amino acids long. The sequence is cut down to CDR3 DNA, 42 bases in frame from base 1. The germline V gene provides CDR1 SGHRS and CDR2 YFSETQ. The germline ends are 12 bases apart after V is trimmed by 4 bases and J by 4 bases. This clone was detected only a few times. Its antigen is currently not known. No base quality values were provided; no much bigger clone lies one nucleotide off. At one collaborating source in Seattle, patients were enrolled during active infection and were followed longitudinally through the course of disease. The collaborating institutions used their own protocols to collect whole blood in K2EDTA tubes. For TCRbeta analysis, collaborator samples were shipped as frozen whole blood, as isolated PBMCs, or as DNA extracted from either sample type.

Source material: peripheral blood. Recombination joined TRBV5-1 with TRBJ1-5; TRBD1 is perhaps the D gene, given 6 matching bases. The TCR comes from a woman in her 70s with COVID-19, enrolled during active disease. The nucleotides are TGCGCCAGCAGCCCGGGACAAGAGAATCAGCCCCAGCATTTT. It translates as CASSPGQENQPQHF.